This passage covers 25 T cell receptor beta chains from one sample sequenced in a study of T cell responses to AZD1222 COVID-19 vaccine. Repertoires were generated with immunoSEQ multiplex PCR, while TCRdb's copy carries only in-frame clones and drops some. The sample has nearly 100,000 clones; approximately 90% are singletons. Material: peripheral blood, obtained on day 0 of AZD1222 vaccination. All receptors come from an adult in good health.

The chain carries TRBV19 and TRBJ1-6; a possible D gene is TRBD1 (6 bases). V lost 6 bases, J lost 7 bases, and 10 bases lay in between. Germline V gene data show CDR1 as LNHDA and CDR2 as SQIVND (reference sequence). The CDR3 contains 13 residues. The CDR3 nucleotides are TGTGCCAGTAGGGACAGAAAAAATTCACCCCTCCACTTT. Its protein is CASRDRKNSPLHF.

This chain joins TRBV15 and TRBJ1-3, with TRBD1 as a possible D gene (5 bases). This CDR3 has 14 amino acids. Looked up from germline, CDR1 is LNHNV and CDR2 is YYDKDF (reference sequence). Trimming removed 6 bases at V and 5 bases at J, with 14 bases between. CDR3 in DNA: TGTGCCACCAGGGACACGGACTCCCGAAACACCATATATTTT. Amino acid sequence: CATRDTDSRNTIYF.

This chain joins TRBV7-3 and TRBJ1-2, with D uncertain. Trimming pared 5 bases from V and 1 base from J, leaving 8 bases between. CDR3 length: 13 residues. Germline V gene sequence: CDR1 SGHTA, CDR2 FQGTGA. This CDR3 reads CASSATVNYGYTF. The CDR3 coding sequence is TGTGCCAGCAGCGCGACGGTTAACTATGGCTACACCTTC. Drawing the rest from reference TRBV7-3 and TRBJ1-2, the complete variable domain is GAGVSQTPSNKVTEKGKYVELRCDPISGHTALYWYRQSLGQGPEFLIYFQGTGAADDSGLPNDRFFAVRPEGSVSTLKIQRTERGDSAVYLCASSATVNYGYTFGSGTRLTVV.

The CDR3 loop reads CAWSIAGGLRLEKLFF. Written as DNA, the CDR3 is TGTGCCTGGAGCATAGCGGGGGGACTGCGGCTGGAAAAACTGTTTTTT. The gene calls are TRBV30 and TRBJ1-4; D perhaps matches TRBD1 (5 bases). The V gene lost 3 bases and the J gene lost 8 bases, with 22 bases spanning the gap. Germline V gene data show CDR1 as GTSNPN and CDR2 as SVGIG (reference sequence). This CDR3 spans 16 amino acids.

The chain joins TRBV5-4 to TRBJ1-6, with D possibly TRBD1 on 6 matching bases. CDR1 SGHNT and CDR2 YYREEE come from the germline V gene (reference sequence). The CDR3 length is 16 residues. Trimming took off 5 bases at V and 7 bases at J, with 19 bases between the two ends. Here the CDR3 reads CASSDPSAGANSPLHF. The CDR3 coding sequence is TGTGCCAGCAGTGACCCAAGTGCAGGGGCAAATTCACCCCTCCACTTT.

V gene TRBV5-1 combines with J gene TRBJ2-5; no firm D call. Germline V gives CDR1 SGHRS, CDR2 YFSETQ. This CDR3 region has 14 residues. Trimming took off 0 bases at V and 5 bases at J, with 11 bases between the two ends. CDR3 sequence: CASSLVGFRETQYF. The CDR3 DNA reads as TGCGCCAGCAGCTTGGTAGGGTTTAGGGAGACCCAGTACTTC. Using reference TRBV5-1 and TRBJ2-5 for the parts outside the CDR3, the full variable domain is KAGVTQTPRYLIKTRGQQVTLSCSPISGHRSVSWYQQTPGQGLQFLFEYFSETQRNKGNFPGRFSGRQFSNSRSEMNVSTLELGDSALYLCASSLVGFRETQYFGPGTRLLVL.

This clone showed up just once. The J gene is TRBJ1-6, the V gene TRBV9, with unresolved D. Per the germline V gene, CDR1 is SGDLS and CDR2 is YYNGEE. V was clipped by 6 bases and J by 9 bases, with 13 bases between them. This CDR3 comprises 13 residues. The CDR3 bases are TGTGCCAGCACCGCCGGTGGAGGTTCACCCCTCCACTTT. It encodes CASTAGGGSPLHF. Combining the CDR3 with reference TRBV9 and TRBJ1-6 gives the whole variable domain DSGVTQTPKHLITATGQRVTLRCSPRSGDLSVYWYQQSLDQGLQFLIQYYNGEERAKGNILERFSAQQFPDLHSELNLSSLELGDSALYFCASTAGGGSPLHFGNGTRLTVT.

The rearrangement uses TRBV6-6 and TRBJ1-6, with a tentative D call TRBD1 (6 bases). Trimming removed 2 bases from V and 9 bases from J, with 11 bases in between. CDR3 length: 14 amino acids. Germline V gene sequence: CDR1 MNHNY, CDR2 SVGAGI (reference sequence). The CDR3 DNA follows: TGTGCCAGCAGTTACGTACAGGGAGCTTCACCCCTCCACTTT. Encoded protein: CASSYVQGASPLHF.

The gene calls are TRBV30 and TRBJ2-7, with D tentatively TRBD1 or TRBD2 (6 bases each). CDR1 and CDR2 (germline): GTSNPN, SVGIG (reference sequence). Trimming cost V 1 base and J 3 bases, with 13 bases left between them. The CDR3 is 14 amino acids. In nucleotides, the CDR3 is TGTGCCTGGAGTGCCGGTGGGGGGCACTACGAGCAGTACTTC. Translating gives CAWSAGGGHYEQYF.

V usage is TRBV5-4 and J usage is TRBJ2-5; 8 nucleotides line up with TRBD2. Trimming cost V 0 bases and J 5 bases; bases outside gene matches: 3. This CDR3 has 14 residues. Germline V gene sequence: CDR1 SGHNT, CDR2 YYREEE (reference sequence). The CDR3 DNA sequence: TGTGCCAGCAGCTTGGCGGGGGGGCAGGAGACCCAGTACTTC. Translating gives CASSLAGGQETQYF.

The chain employs TRBV3-1 (or the pseudogene TRBV3-2) and TRBJ1-4; tentative D call: TRBD1 (6 bases). V dropped 4 bases and J dropped 11 bases, with 17 bases sitting between them. The CDR3 runs to 14 residues. Per germline, CDR1 LGHDT and CDR2 YNNKEL (reference sequence). The DNA of the CDR3 is TGTGCCAGCAGCCTGAAGGGGGGGGTAGAGAAACTGTTTTTT. Protein sequence: CASSLKGGVEKLFF.

The genes are TRBV11-2 and TRBJ1-2; TRBD1 matches at 9 bases. V was clipped by 5 bases and J by 7 bases; unmatched bases: 11. The length of the CDR3 is 15 residues. CDR1 and CDR2 from the germline V gene are SGHAT and FQNNGV. The CDR3 coding sequence is TGTGCCAGCAGCGTCACTACAGGGGGCGCGGGTGGCTACACCTTC. Protein sequence: CASSVTTGGAGGYTF. Variable domain in full (rest from reference TRBV11-2 and TRBJ1-2): EAGVAQSPRYKIIEKRQSVAFWCNPISGHATLYWYQQILGQGPKLLIQFQNNGVVDDSQLPKDRFSAERLKGVDSTLKIQPAKLEDSAVYLCASSVTTGGAGGYTFGSGTRLTVV.

V is TRBV11-2 and J is TRBJ1-3; 8 bases align to TRBD1. The CDR3 length is 14 residues. Looked up from germline, CDR1 is SGHAT and CDR2 is FQNNGV. The junction had 3 bases not matched to a gene; V was cut back by 6 bases and J by 2 bases. DNA of the CDR3: TGTGCCAGCAGGACACAGGGGGCTGGAAACACCATATATTTT. Translating gives CASRTQGAGNTIYF.

The chain combines TRBV2 with TRBJ2-2, with 10 bases lining up with TRBD2. The CDR3 totals 16 residues. CDR1 and CDR2 (germline): SNHLY, FYNNEI. With V trimmed by 4 bases and J by 1 base, 3 bases remained unmatched. The CDR3 reads CASSVTSGENTGELFF. For the CDR3, the DNA is TGTGCCAGCAGTGTAACTAGCGGGGAGAACACCGGGGAGCTGTTTTTT.

This chain uses TRBV5-1 with TRBJ2-1, with D perhaps given as TRBD1 or TRBD2 (6 bases each). The V end was cut by 4 bases, the J end by 6 bases, with 14 bases between. Germline lookup yields CDR1 SGHRS and CDR2 YFSETQ. The CDR3 has 14 residues. As DNA, the CDR3 is TGCGCCAGCAGCGTATTACAGGGAGGCAATGAGCAGTTCTTC. This translates into CASSVLQGGNEQFF.

The chain is built from TRBV14 and TRBJ1-1; 7 bases line up with TRBD1. CDR1 and CDR2 (germline): SGHDN, FVKESK. The CDR3 extends over 15 amino acids. The V and J ends lost 2 bases and 4 bases, in that order; junction bases with no gene match: 7. This CDR3 is CASSQTGAWGTEAFF. CDR3 DNA: TGTGCCAGCAGCCAAACAGGGGCTTGGGGCACTGAAGCTTTCTTT.

The V call is TRBV5-1, the J call TRBJ2-3, with D possibly TRBD2 on 5 matching bases. Trimming removed 10 bases at V and 1 base at J, with 16 bases between. The CDR3 has 14 amino acids. The germline CDR1 and CDR2 sequences are SGHRS and YFSETQ. The CDR3 loop reads CACNGVTGTDTQYF. CDR3 DNA: TGCGCCTGCAACGGGGTGACTGGCACAGATACGCAGTATTTT.

The V gene is TRBV4-2, the J gene TRBJ1-1, with 12 nucleotides matching TRBD1. Trimming at V came to 6 bases and at J to 4 bases, leaving 9 bases not matched to a gene. The V gene's germline CDR1 is LGHNA and CDR2 YNFKEQ. This CDR3 is built from 16 residues. DNA of the CDR3: TGTGCCAGCAGTCGGGACAGGGGGCGAGATGGCACTGAAGCTTTCTTT. Translation: CASSRDRGRDGTEAFF.

This chain joins TRBV5-1 and TRBJ2-2; the match to TRBD2 covers 7 bases. The CDR3 contains 15 residues. Germline values: CDR1 SGHRS, CDR2 YFSETQ. V gave up 7 bases and J gave up 0 bases; unmatched junction bases: 6. CDR3 DNA: TGCGCCAGCTACCGGGACTACGCGAACACCGGGGAGCTGTTTTTT. Its translation: CASYRDYANTGELFF.

The chain uses TRBV12-3 or TRBV12-4 and TRBJ1-5, with no clear D. This CDR3 has 13 amino acids. V lost 6 bases and J lost 5, with 11 bases in between. The CDR3 here is CASRGWVDQPQHF. CDR3 nucleotides: TGTGCCAGCAGAGGCTGGGTGGATCAGCCCCAGCATTTT.

This chain uses TRBV5-6 with TRBJ1-5; no definite D call. The CDR3 extends over 12 amino acids. In germline, CDR1 is SGHDT, CDR2 YYEEEE. The V end lost 4 bases, the J end lost 8 bases, and 10 bases lay between the germline ends. The CDR3 reads CASSDLREPQHF. In nucleotides, the CDR3 is TGTGCCAGCAGCGATCTGAGGGAGCCCCAGCATTTT.

The chain joins TRBV28 to TRBJ2-6; D is ambiguous. This CDR3 region has 14 residues. The V gene lost 7 bases and the J gene lost 0 bases, with 7 bases spanning the gap. CDR1 MDHEN and CDR2 SYDVKM come from the germline V gene. CDR3 amino acids: CASTRLSGANVLTF. The CDR3, as DNA: TGTGCCAGCACCCGGCTCTCTGGGGCCAACGTCCTGACTTTC.

The chain has TRBV19 and TRBJ1-4; D perhaps matches TRBD1 (5 bases). Per germline, CDR1 LNHDA and CDR2 SQIVND (reference sequence). The V end lost 9 bases, the J end lost 0 bases, and 11 bases lay between the germline ends. This CDR3 comprises 14 residues. CDR3 bases: TGTGCCAGCACTTGGGGGTCAACTAATGAAAAACTGTTTTTT. It codes for CASTWGSTNEKLFF.

The chain couples TRBV6-2 or TRBV6-3 to TRBJ1-1; TRBD1 is a possible D gene (5 bases). Germline V CDR1 and CDR2: MNHEY, SVGEGT. V gave up 6 bases and J gave up 4 bases, with 21 bases separating them. The CDR3 covers 16 residues. The CDR3 DNA reads TGTGCCAGCAGCCCTGGGGGGTGGGGATCGGTCACTGAAGCTTTCTTT. This gives the protein CASSPGGWGSVTEAFF.

The chain recombines TRBV18 with TRBJ1-3; possibly TRBD1 for D (5 bases). Looked up from germline, CDR1 is KGHSH and CDR2 is LQKENI. The CDR3 has 15 residues. The V and J ends lost 3 bases and 4 bases respectively, with 13 bases between them. CDR3 DNA sequence: TGTGCCAGCTCACCGGGGCAAAGCATGGGAAACACCATATATTTT. This codes for CASSPGQSMGNTIYF.